These T cell receptor beta chains were read from a single sample in a study of technical replicates of blood from a handful of donors. TCRdb keeps only in-frame clones here, not all; method: immunoSEQ multiplex PCR. The repertoire has roughly 60,000 clones, 75% to 90% of them found once; the top ten carry 5.1%. Sequencing input: PBMCs. The receptors were sampled from a human donor in good health. Some clones in this sample may be carry-over from other donors' samples. Each CDR3 is given with its conserved first and last residue.

v_gene,CDR3aa
TRBV19,CASSRDGVGNQPQHF
TRBV10-3,CAISETGINYGYTF
TRBV4-2,CASSSSWEGSNEQFF
TRBV5-4,CASSWRYYNEQFF
TRBV5-6,CASSSDWRSYEQYF
TRBV19,CASSPTSGGTDTQYF
TRBV7-9,CASSLDGGASQPQHF
TRBV5-1,CASRLTGGNEQFF
TRBV7-7,CASSSPLDRGGKKEDTQYF
TRBV4-1,CASSRETGNTNQPQHF
TRBV6-1,CASRELGTGSYNEQFF
TRBV18,CASSPDSGPGNTIYF
TRBV19,CASSIGTSGYNEQFF
TRBV5-1,CASSTTDYEQYF
TRBV4-1,CASSQTTQVAKNIQYF
TRBV5-5,CASSLYVGAGQPQHF
TRBV12-5,CASGLGRTGMENEQFF
TRBV25-1,CASSEMTGVETQYF
TRBV4-1,CASSAPAYRGNFMLFF
TRBV7-6,CASSQNRQGRLTYEQYF
TRBV5-1,CASSLVGGSNEKLFF
TRBV18,CASSPTGSTNEKLFF
TRBV6-5,CASSTDRGRGNTIYF
TRBV18,CASSPGDGGQPQHF